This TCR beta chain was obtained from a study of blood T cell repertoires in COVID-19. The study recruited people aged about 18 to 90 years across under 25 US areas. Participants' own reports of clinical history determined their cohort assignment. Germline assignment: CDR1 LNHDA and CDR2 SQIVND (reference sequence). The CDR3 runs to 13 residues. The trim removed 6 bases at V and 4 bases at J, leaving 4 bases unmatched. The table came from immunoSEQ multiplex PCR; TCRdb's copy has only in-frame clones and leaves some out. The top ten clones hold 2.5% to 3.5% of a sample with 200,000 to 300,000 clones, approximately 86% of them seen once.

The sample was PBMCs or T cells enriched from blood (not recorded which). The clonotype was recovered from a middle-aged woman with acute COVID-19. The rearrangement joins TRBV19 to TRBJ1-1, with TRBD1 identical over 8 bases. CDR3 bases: TGTGCCAGTAGCAGGACAGGGAGCACTGAAGCTTTCTTT. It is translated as CASSRTGSTEAFF.